The clone carrying this T cell receptor (beta chain) turned up a few times. V trimming: 0 bases; J trimming: 7 bases; junction bases outside the gene matches: 12. The CDR3 sequence is 18 residues long. Germline V gives CDR1 SGHVS, CDR2 FQNEAQ. The sample originates from a study of blood T cell repertoires in COVID-19. Study as a whole: Nucleic acid was either cDNA or gDNA, and it came from T cells, B-cell-depleted T cells, or PBMCs.

In the source study's methods: Amplification from reference gene primers served as the basis for estimated nucleated cell counts. TCRdb's copy holds only in-frame clones and misses some; the assay was immunoSEQ multiplex PCR. V, J and clone size were drawn from that table, and D and trimming were deduced from the DNA. Of roughly 160,000 clones in the sample, about four fifths were seen once. The clonotype originates from a woman over 75 with active or convalescent COVID-19. The material sequenced was peripheral blood. This chain joins TRBV7-8 and TRBJ2-1, with TRBD2 matching over 10 bases. The DNA for the CDR3 is TGTGCCAGCAGCTTAGCCCTCAGGACTAGCGGTAGAGGTAATGAGCAGTTCTTC. Translating gives CASSLALRTSGRGNEQFF.